This TCR beta chain came from a study of graft-versus-host responses after intestinal transplantation. Study findings and constraints: Circulating GvH clones peaking coincided with falling HvG clones soon after transplant.

Trimming stripped 6 bases from V and 10 bases from J, with 16 bases between. This CDR3 is built from 13 residues. Germline lookup yields CDR1 MNHEY and CDR2 SVGAGI. Assay: immunoSEQ multiplex PCR; the TCRdb copy retains only in-frame clones and omits some. The table includes 90,000 to 130,000 clones, around 94% detected once. About this clone: Its cognate antigen is unknown.

This chain uses TRBV6-5 with TRBJ2-1; maybe TRBD1 (6 bases). This receptor was obtained from a human donor who was the organ donor for an intestinal transplant. Sequencing used unstimulated CD4+ T cells sorted from spleen or lymph node cells, obtained before transplant. The CDR3 DNA reads TGTGCCAGCAGACGCCCGCCCAGGGGCGAGCAGTTCTTC. Residues: CASRRPPRGEQFF.